Following are 28 T cell receptor beta chains from one sample sequenced in a study of blood T cell repertoires in COVID-19. The method was immunoSEQ multiplex PCR; TCRdb's version includes in-frame clones alone and lacks a portion of them. The sample includes about 210,000 clones, 75% to 90% of them seen just once. The sample taken for sequencing was peripheral blood. Receptors were obtained from a man aged 40-50 years with acute or convalescent COVID-19.

The chain is built from TRBV19 and TRBJ2-5, with 13 bases that match TRBD2. CDR3 length equals 18 residues. CDR1 and CDR2 (germline): LNHDA, SQIVND (reference sequence). J gave up 5 bases and V 0 bases, and 9 bases lay outside the gene matches. The CDR3 nucleotides are TGTGCCAGTAGTATAGATGGCCCCGGGACTAGCGGGGATGAGACCCAGTACTTC. Translation gives CASSIDGPGTSGDETQYF.

This sequence joins TRBV9 and TRBJ2-5; the D is unclear. V lost 4 bases and J 1 base, leaving 8 bases between the germline ends. Germline V gene data show CDR1 as SGDLS and CDR2 as YYNGEE. CDR3 length: 13 amino acids. The CDR3, as DNA: TGTGCCAGCAGCTCTAACCTCCAAGAGACCCAGTACTTC. Amino acid sequence: CASSSNLQETQYF.

The chain combines TRBV6-7 with TRBJ1-1; 9 positions agree with TRBD1. TRBV6-7 is marked as an open reading frame, function uncertain. With V trimmed by 7 bases and J by 4 bases, 13 bases remained unmatched. There are 16 residues in the CDR3. The CDR3 DNA reads as TGTGCCAGCACCCGAACCGGGACAGGGAACCGCACTGAAGCTTTCTTT. Amino acid sequence: CASTRTGTGNRTEAFF.

The J gene is TRBJ1-4, the V gene TRBV3-1 (or the pseudogene TRBV3-2); D possibly corresponds to TRBD1 (6 bases). Germline V gene sequence: CDR1 LGHDT, CDR2 YNNKEL (reference sequence). V was cut by 0 bases and J by 1 base, with 12 bases left in between. There are 17 residues in the CDR3. The CDR3 loop reads CASSQELRGVTNEKLFF. The CDR3 bases are TGTGCCAGCAGCCAAGAGCTCAGGGGCGTAACTAATGAAAAACTGTTTTTT.

The chain joins TRBV25-1 to TRBJ2-3, with D possibly TRBD2 on 5 matching bases. CDR1 and CDR2 (germline): MGHDK, SYGVNS. The CDR3 contains 14 residues. V gave up 3 bases and J gave up 3 bases, with 10 bases separating them. In DNA, the CDR3 is TGTGCCAGCAGTGAGTGGGAGTGGACAGATACGCAGTATTTT. It codes for CASSEWEWTDTQYF.

This clone was observed a handful of times. The rearrangement uses TRBV5-1 and TRBJ1-1; D is perhaps TRBD1 (5 bases). V was cut by 7 bases and J by 3 bases, with 22 bases left in between. Germline V CDR1 and CDR2: SGHRS, YFSETQ. There are 16 residues in the CDR3. The CDR3 spells CASRPNQHGDYTEAFF. The CDR3 coding sequence is TGCGCCAGCCGACCTAACCAACACGGGGACTACACTGAAGCTTTCTTT.

This sequence joins TRBV4-3 and TRBJ1-5, with TRBD1 identical over 7 bases. CDR3 length: 15 amino acids. J was trimmed by 9 bases and V by 0 bases; bases with no gene match: 8. The V gene's germline CDR1 is LGHNA and CDR2 YSLEER. The CDR3 coding sequence is TGCGCCAGCAGCCAAGACTTGGACAGGCGAAGGCCCCAGCATTTT. Translating it yields CASSQDLDRRRPQHF.

The chain combines TRBV5-4 with TRBJ1-1; a weak D match, TRBD1 (5 bases). Trimming pared 1 base from V and 3 bases from J, leaving 10 bases between. CDR3 length: 14 residues. Germline V gene sequence: CDR1 SGHNT, CDR2 YYREEE (reference sequence). CDR3 protein: CASSLRGGDTEAFF. The CDR3 DNA reads TGTGCCAGCAGCTTGCGGGGGGGGGACACTGAAGCTTTCTTT.

This clone was counted a few times. The rearrangement uses TRBV28 and TRBJ2-7; maybe TRBD2 (5 bases). Looked up from germline, CDR1 is MDHEN and CDR2 is SYDVKM. The ends were cut back, 2 bases at V and 4 bases at J, with 12 bases in the middle. The CDR3 covers 14 residues. CDR3 DNA: TGTGCCAGCAGTTTAAATTCTCCGGGGTACGAGCAGTACTTC. It specifies CASSLNSPGYEQYF.

The chain recombines TRBV19 with TRBJ1-5; D is perhaps TRBD1 (5 bases). V shed 10 bases and J shed 4 bases, with 20 bases lying between them. Germline lookup yields CDR1 LNHDA and CDR2 SQIVND (reference sequence). The CDR3 has 15 amino acids. The CDR3 DNA is TGTGCCACCCGCCGAGGAGACGGGGGGAATCAGCCCCAGCATTTT. Protein product: CATRRGDGGNQPQHF. Full variable domain (rest looked up from reference TRBV19 and TRBJ1-5): DGGITQSPKYLFRKEGQNVTLSCEQNLNHDAMYWYRQDPGQGLRLIYYSQIVNDFQKGDIAEGYSVSREKKESFPLTVTSAQKNPTAFYLCATRRGDGGNQPQHFGDGTRLSIL.

The rearrangement joins TRBV10-2 to TRBJ1-3, with D possibly being TRBD1 (5 bases). The ends were cut back, 6 bases at V and 0 bases at J, with 18 bases in the middle. The CDR3 has 17 residues. Germline-derived CDR1 and CDR2 are WSHSY and SAAADI. CDR3 loop: CASRGGEGVNSGNTIYF. The DNA for the CDR3 is TGCGCCAGCAGGGGGGGGGAGGGAGTCAACTCTGGAAACACCATATATTTT.

Only one count was recorded for this clone. The junction does not match germline at one end; this may be a read error. V usage is TRBV11-3 and J usage is TRBJ2-3, with 7 bases lining up with TRBD1. The CDR3 runs to 16 residues. Germline V gene lookup returns CDR1 SGHNT and CDR2 YENEEA. CDR3 residues: CASSLEGTVATDTQYF. The CDR3 DNA reads TGTGCCAGCAGCCTAGAGGGGACAGTCGCCACAGATACGCAGTATTTT.

This clone was observed a handful of times. The chain couples TRBV9 to TRBJ2-2, with TRBD1 matching 10 bases. Per the germline V gene, CDR1 is SGDLS and CDR2 is YYNGEE. The CDR3 totals 16 residues. V trimming: 3 bases; J trimming: 7 bases; junction bases outside the gene matches: 9. The CDR3 nucleotides are TGTGCCAGCAGCGCACCCGACAGGGGGCAGGGCGGGGAGCTGTTTTTT. Residues: CASSAPDRGQGGELFF.

This clone was seen once. V usage is TRBV20-1 and J usage is TRBJ2-1; 9 bases agree with TRBD2. With V trimmed by 3 bases and J by 2 bases, 5 bases remained unmatched. The CDR3 has 15 amino acids. Germline CDR1 DFQATT, CDR2 SNEGSKA (reference sequence). The CDR3 nucleotides are TGCAGTGCTAGTGGCGGGGGGGTCCCCTACAATGAGCAGTTCTTC. Protein: CSASGGGVPYNEQFF.

The rearrangement links TRBV6-6 to TRBJ2-7; tentative D call: TRBD2 (6 bases). Germline V gives CDR1 MNHNY, CDR2 SVGAGI (reference sequence). The CDR3 runs to 13 residues. Trimming shortened V by 7 bases and J by 4 bases, and 14 bases separated the two germline ends. The CDR3 DNA is TGTGCCAGCACGGGGGTAGCTACATACGAGCAGTACTTC. Translating it yields CASTGVATYEQYF.

This clone was seen a handful of times. This chain connects TRBV29-1 to TRBJ2-3; TRBD1 matches at 10 bases. The ends lost 1 base at V and 6 bases at J; junction bases unmatched: 10. Germline CDR1 is SQVTM and CDR2 is ANQGSEA. The CDR3 has 16 amino acids. The CDR3: CSVEGAETGGMDTQYF. As DNA, the CDR3 is TGCAGCGTTGAAGGGGCGGAGACAGGGGGCATGGATACGCAGTATTTT.

The chain recombines TRBV29-1 with TRBJ2-1, with D possibly matching TRBD2 (6 bases). The V and J ends lost 7 bases and 0 bases respectively, with 19 bases between them. There are 16 residues in the CDR3. Germline CDR1 and CDR2: SQVTM and ANQGSEA. CDR3 sequence reads: CSEMGEATSSYNEQFF. The CDR3 region has the DNA TGCAGCGAAATGGGGGAGGCAACGAGCTCCTACAATGAGCAGTTCTTC.

The CDR3, as DNA: TGTGCCAGCTCACCACGGGAAGGGGGCAGCACCGGGGAGCTGTTTTTT. It specifies CASSPREGGSTGELFF. The genes are TRBV18 and TRBJ2-2; 7 nucleotides agree with TRBD1. The CDR3 loop spans 16 amino acids. The V gene's germline CDR1 is KGHSH and CDR2 LQKENI. The trim removed 1 base at V and 4 bases at J, leaving 6 bases unmatched.

The chain employs TRBV6-5 and TRBJ2-2; 8 bases map to TRBD1. Germline CDR1 reads MNHEY; CDR2 reads SVGAGI. V shed 6 bases, J shed 0 bases, and the junction held 3 bases outside the gene matches. The CDR3 runs 15 residues. This chain's CDR3 is CASRTGDANTGELFF. In DNA form, the CDR3 reads TGTGCCAGCAGGACAGGGGACGCGAACACCGGGGAGCTGTTTTTT.

The rearrangement joins TRBV30 to TRBJ1-3, with 9 bases matching TRBD1. This CDR3 comprises 12 residues. V lost 5 bases, J lost 8 bases, and 4 bases stayed unmatched. The germline CDR1 and CDR2 sequences are GTSNPN and SVGIG (reference sequence). CDR3: CAWGQGSDTIYF. In nucleotides, the CDR3 is TGTGCCTGGGGACAGGGGTCTGACACCATATATTTT.

The chain links TRBV5-1 to TRBJ1-5; 9 bases are shared with TRBD1. V dropped 5 bases and J dropped 5; count of bases not matched to a gene: 5. Germline V CDR1 and CDR2: SGHRS, YFSETQ. The CDR3 has 14 amino acids. The CDR3 sequence: CASRPTGGYQPQHF. The CDR3 nucleotides are TGCGCCAGCAGACCTACAGGGGGCTATCAGCCCCAGCATTTT.

This chain links TRBV7-2 with TRBJ2-7; 10 nucleotides agree with TRBD1. Germline lookup yields CDR1 SGHTA and CDR2 FQGNSA. J was trimmed by 9 bases and V by 1 base; bases with no gene match: 9. This CDR3 contains 15 residues. CDR3 region: CASSLEGQGYLGQYF. In nucleotides, the CDR3 is TGTGCCAGCAGCTTAGAGGGACAGGGGTACCTCGGGCAGTACTTC. The full variable domain, in which reference TRBV7-2 and TRBJ2-7 provide the parts outside the CDR3, is GAGVSQSPSNKVTEKGKDVELRCDPISGHTALYWYRQSLGQGLEFLIYFQGNSAPDKSGLPSDRFSAERTGGSVSTLTIQRTQQEDSAVYLCASSLEGQGYLGQYFGPGTRLTVT.

The rearrangement uses TRBV5-1 and TRBJ2-2; D is undetermined. Trimming shortened V by 0 bases and J by 6 bases, and 6 bases separated the two germline ends. The CDR3 has 13 amino acids. Germline values: CDR1 SGHRS, CDR2 YFSETQ. This chain's CDR3 is CASSLGAAGELFF. The DNA of the CDR3 is TGCGCCAGCAGCTTGGGGGCAGCCGGGGAGCTGTTTTTT.

This clone was recorded only once. V gene TRBV19 combines with J gene TRBJ1-1; TRBD1 might be the D (5 bases). The CDR3 runs 14 residues. CDR1 LNHDA and CDR2 SQIVND come from the germline V gene (reference sequence). Trimming took off 2 bases at V and 5 bases at J, with 12 bases between the two ends. This CDR3 reads CASSIPGVETEAFF. For the CDR3, the DNA is TGTGCCAGTAGTATACCGGGGGTGGAGACTGAAGCTTTCTTT. Supplemented by reference TRBV19 and TRBJ1-1, the full variable domain reads DGGITQSPKYLFRKEGQNVTLSCEQNLNHDAMYWYRQDPGQGLRLIYYSQIVNDFQKGDIAEGYSVSREKKESFPLTVTSAQKNPTAFYLCASSIPGVETEAFFGQGTRLTVV.

V is TRBV27 and J is TRBJ2-7; 9 bases fit TRBD1. V lost 5 bases, J lost 0 bases, and 8 bases stayed unmatched. This CDR3 region has 16 residues. The V gene's germline CDR1 is MNHEY and CDR2 SMNVEV (reference sequence). For the CDR3, the DNA is TGTGCCAGCAGTCTTGGGACAGGGATGAGCTCCTACGAGCAGTACTTC. Its translation: CASSLGTGMSSYEQYF.

The chain joins TRBV7-2 to TRBJ1-2, with D possibly TRBD1 on 5 matching bases. The germline gives CDR1 SGHTA, CDR2 FQGNSA. This CDR3 comprises 14 residues. V was trimmed by 5 bases and J by 0 bases, leaving 10 bases between them. CDR3 loop: CASSHPGANYGYTF. The CDR3 DNA is TGTGCCAGCAGCCACCCGGGGGCTAACTATGGCTACACCTTC.

The V gene is TRBV7-6, the J gene TRBJ2-5; TRBD1 matches at 7 bases. Germline lookup yields CDR1 SGHVS and CDR2 FNYEAQ. The V gene end was trimmed by 6 bases and the J gene end by 0 bases; junction bases not matched to a gene: 10. This CDR3 is built from 16 residues. This chain's CDR3 is CASRATGTEYQETQYF. In DNA, the CDR3 is TGTGCCAGCAGAGCAACCGGGACAGAGTACCAAGAGACCCAGTACTTC.

The chain employs TRBV4-1 and TRBJ2-7, with D possibly matching TRBD1 (5 bases). V was shortened by 0 bases and J by 2 bases, with 17 bases between the two germline ends. Per the germline V gene, CDR1 is MGHRA and CDR2 is YSYEKL. The CDR3 contains 17 residues. CDR3 DNA: TGCGCCAGCAGCCAAGATCGAAATACAGGTGGGGCCTACGAGCAGTACTTC. Translating gives CASSQDRNTGGAYEQYF.